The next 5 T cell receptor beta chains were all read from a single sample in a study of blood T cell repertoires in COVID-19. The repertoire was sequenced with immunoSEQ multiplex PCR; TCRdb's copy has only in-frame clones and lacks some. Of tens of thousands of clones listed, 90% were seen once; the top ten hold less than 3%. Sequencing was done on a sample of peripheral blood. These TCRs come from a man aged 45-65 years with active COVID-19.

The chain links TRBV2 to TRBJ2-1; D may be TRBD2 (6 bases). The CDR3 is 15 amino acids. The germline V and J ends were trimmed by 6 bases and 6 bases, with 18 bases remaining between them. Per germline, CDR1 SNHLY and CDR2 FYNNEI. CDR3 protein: CASRARGGAFNEQFF. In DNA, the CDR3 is TGTGCCAGCAGGGCGCGGGGTGGGGCATTCAATGAGCAGTTCTTC.

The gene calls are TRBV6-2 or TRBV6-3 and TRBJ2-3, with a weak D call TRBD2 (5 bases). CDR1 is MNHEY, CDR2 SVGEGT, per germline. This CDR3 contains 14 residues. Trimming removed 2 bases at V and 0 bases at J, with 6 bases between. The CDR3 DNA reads TGTGCCAGCAGTTACAGCGGCAGCACAGATACGCAGTATTTT. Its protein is CASSYSGSTDTQYF.

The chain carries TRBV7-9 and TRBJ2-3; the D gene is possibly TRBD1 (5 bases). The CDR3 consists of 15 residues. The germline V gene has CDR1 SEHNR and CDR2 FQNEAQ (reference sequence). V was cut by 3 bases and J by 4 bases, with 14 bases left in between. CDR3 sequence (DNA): TGTGCCAGCAGCTTTGATCAGGGTAGGGCAGATACGCAGTATTTT. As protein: CASSFDQGRADTQYF.

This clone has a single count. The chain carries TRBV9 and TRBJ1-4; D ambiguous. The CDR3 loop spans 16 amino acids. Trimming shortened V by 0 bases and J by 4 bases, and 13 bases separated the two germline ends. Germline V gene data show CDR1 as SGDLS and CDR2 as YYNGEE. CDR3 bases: TGTGCCAGCAGCGTAGGAGGGAACACCGGTAATGAAAAACTGTTTTTT. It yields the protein CASSVGGNTGNEKLFF.

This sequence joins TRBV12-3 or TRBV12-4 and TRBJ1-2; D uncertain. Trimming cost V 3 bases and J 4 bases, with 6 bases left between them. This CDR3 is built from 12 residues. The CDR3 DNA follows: TGTGCCAGCAGTTTTGGAGGCTATGGCTACACCTTC. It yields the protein CASSFGGYGYTF.